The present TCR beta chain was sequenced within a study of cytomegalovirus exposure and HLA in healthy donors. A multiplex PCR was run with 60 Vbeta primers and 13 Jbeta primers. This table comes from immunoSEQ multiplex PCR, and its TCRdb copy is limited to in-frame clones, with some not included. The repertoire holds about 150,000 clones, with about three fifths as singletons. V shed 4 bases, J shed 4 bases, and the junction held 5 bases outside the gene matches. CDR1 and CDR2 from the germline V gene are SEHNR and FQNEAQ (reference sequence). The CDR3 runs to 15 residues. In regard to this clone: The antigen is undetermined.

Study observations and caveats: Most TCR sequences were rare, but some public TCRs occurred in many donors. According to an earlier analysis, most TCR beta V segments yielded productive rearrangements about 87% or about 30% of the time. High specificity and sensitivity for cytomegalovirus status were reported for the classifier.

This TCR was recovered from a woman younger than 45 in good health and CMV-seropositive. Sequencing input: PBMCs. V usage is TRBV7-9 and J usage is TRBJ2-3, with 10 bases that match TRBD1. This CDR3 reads CASSSTTGGADTQYF. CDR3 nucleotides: TGTGCCAGCAGCTCAACGACAGGGGGCGCAGATACGCAGTATTTT. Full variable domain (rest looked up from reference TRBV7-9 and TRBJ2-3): DTGVSQNPRHKITKRGQNVTFRCDPISEHNRLYWYRQTLGQGPEFLTYFQNEAQLEKSRLLSDRFSAERPKGSFSTLEIQRTEQGDSAMYLCASSSTTGGADTQYFGPGTRLTVL.